This passage covers 29 T cell receptor beta chains from one sample sequenced in a study of identical twins. Each CDR3 protein gets one entry after TCRdb re-called the 5' RACE reads with MiXCR. The sample lists 700,000 to 950,000 distinct CDR3 sequences, approximately 13% occurring once. These data were also reused for a study on yellow fever vaccine responses in identical twins.

Sequenced material: PBMCs. The receptor source for this set is a woman younger than 30 in good health.

This clonotype appeared many times. This chain joins TRBV9 and TRBJ1-6; a weak D match, TRBD1 (6 bases). This CDR3 is built from 15 residues. Per the germline V gene, CDR1 is SGDLS and CDR2 is YYNGEE. The V and J ends lost 3 bases and 10 bases respectively, with 17 bases between them. For the CDR3, the DNA is TGTGCCAGCAGCGCCTCCGGGGGCGTAGGGTCACCCCTCCACTTT. This sequence encodes CASSASGGVGSPLHF.

The chain combines TRBV11-1 with TRBJ2-1, with 14 bases aligning to TRBD2. Germline CDR1 and CDR2: SGHAT and FQDESV (reference sequence). The ends lost 2 bases at V and 8 bases at J; junction bases unmatched: 11. The CDR3 runs to 18 residues. CDR3 DNA: TGTGCCAGCAGCTTATCCGGACTAGCGGGAGGCCAACGCCATGAGCAGTTCTTC. It specifies CASSLSGLAGGQRHEQFF.

The J gene is TRBJ2-7, the V gene TRBV5-5, with 7 bases aligning to TRBD1. The length of the CDR3 is 17 residues. V lost 0 bases and J lost 3; bases outside the gene matches: 12. Looked up from germline, CDR1 is SGHKS and CDR2 is YYEKEE (reference sequence). The CDR3 protein is CASSLGLGQDTNYEQYV. DNA for the CDR3: TGTGCCAGCAGCTTGGGTCTCGGACAGGATACTAACTACGAGCAGTACGTC.

In its sample, this clonotype was seen many times. The chain carries TRBV6-1 and TRBJ1-1; D unclear. Germline V CDR1 and CDR2: MNHNS, SASEGT. Trimming stripped 3 bases from V and 1 base from J, with 6 bases between. The CDR3 is 13 amino acids. CDR3 in DNA: TGTGCCAGCAGTGATCAGGAGAACACTGAAGCTTTCTTT. This codes for CASSDQENTEAFF.

In this sample, this clonotype turned up a few times. This chain uses TRBV28 with TRBJ2-1; tentatively, D is TRBD1 (6 bases). Germline lookup yields CDR1 MDHEN and CDR2 SYDVKM. This CDR3 has 14 amino acids. Between the trimmed V and J ends, which lost 1 base and 10 bases, there was a span of 14 bases. This CDR3 reads CASSLFPRGSEQFF. CDR3 in DNA: TGTGCCAGCAGTTTATTCCCCAGGGGCAGCGAGCAGTTCTTC. Variable domain in full (rest from reference TRBV28 and TRBJ2-1): DVKVTQSSRYLVKRTGEKVFLECVQDMDHENMFWYRQDPGLGLRLIYFSYDVKMKEKGDIPEGYSVSREKKERFSLILESASTNQTSMYLCASSLFPRGSEQFFGPGTRLTVL.

V and J are TRBV18 and TRBJ2-6; the D gene is possibly TRBD1 (6 bases). CDR1 is KGHSH and CDR2 is LQKENI in the germline V gene. Trimming cost V 5 bases and J 0 bases, with 26 bases left between them. The CDR3 extends over 21 amino acids. For the CDR3, the DNA is TGTGCCAGCTCATTCGCTGCCGGATCTTGGGGGCCAAGCTCTGGGGCCAACGTCCTGACTTTC. Translation gives CASSFAAGSWGPSSGANVLTF. The complete variable domain, with remaining parts taken from reference TRBV18 and TRBJ2-6, reads NAGVMQNPRHLVRRRGQEARLRCSPMKGHSHVYWYRQLPEEGLKFMVYLQKENIIDESGMPKERFSAEFPKEGPSILRIQQVVRGDSAAYFCASSFAAGSWGPSSGANVLTFGAGSRLTVL.

The chain uses TRBV4-2 and TRBJ2-1; D is undetermined. CDR1 LGHNA and CDR2 YNFKEQ come from the germline V gene. The V and J ends lost 3 bases and 1 base respectively, with 22 bases between them. The CDR3 length is 19 residues. CDR3 in amino acids: CASSHPLGLSGASYNEQFF. DNA of the CDR3: TGTGCCAGCAGCCACCCCCTCGGCCTTTCTGGCGCATCCTACAATGAGCAGTTCTTC.

This clonotype appeared many times. The V and J genes are TRBV12-3 or TRBV12-4 and TRBJ2-1; weak D call: TRBD2 (6 bases). This CDR3 comprises 14 residues. V was shortened by 6 bases and J by 7 bases, with 16 bases between the two germline ends. The CDR3 sequence: CASSSSGVSNEQFF. The CDR3 DNA reads TGTGCCAGCAGCTCGTCGGGAGTAAGTAATGAGCAGTTCTTC.

J is TRBJ1-6 and V is TRBV10-3; D possibly corresponds to TRBD1 (5 bases). The CDR3 consists of 16 residues. V was trimmed by 2 bases and J by 5 bases, leaving 13 bases between them. Looked up from germline, CDR1 is ENHRY and CDR2 is SYGVKD. CDR3 region: CAISERTPKDNSPLHF. The DNA of the CDR3 is TGTGCCATCAGTGAGAGGACACCCAAAGATAATTCACCCCTCCACTTT.

This clonotype was detected only once. J is TRBJ1-6 and V is TRBV5-1; 8 bases are shared with TRBD1. Germline values: CDR1 SGHRS, CDR2 YFSETQ. The CDR3 sequence is 14 residues long. V gave up 5 bases and J gave up 7 bases; unmatched junction bases: 5. In nucleotides, the CDR3 is TGCGCCAGCAGTAAGGGACAGGAGAATTCACCCCTCCACTTT. Amino acid sequence: CASSKGQENSPLHF.

V usage is TRBV7-9 and J usage is TRBJ1-2; 8 bases are a match to TRBD1. The CDR3 runs 16 residues. V dropped 2 bases and J dropped 2; count of bases not matched to a gene: 7. Germline CDR1 SEHNR, CDR2 FQNEAQ (reference sequence). CDR3 residues: CASSLPRTGTNYGYTF. Here the CDR3 DNA reads TGTGCCAGCAGCTTACCACGGACAGGGACGAACTATGGCTACACCTTC.

This chain connects TRBV3-1 to TRBJ2-6; the match to TRBD1 covers 9 bases. There are 18 residues in the CDR3. The germline gives CDR1 LGHDT, CDR2 YNNKEL (reference sequence). With 0 bases clipped from V and 1 base from J, the junction kept 4 bases outside the gene matches. The CDR3 region has the DNA TGTGCCAGCAGCCAAGACCGGGACAGGGCTTCTGGGGCCAACGTCCTGACTTTC. This encodes CASSQDRDRASGANVLTF.

This clonotype was picked up a small number of times. CDR3 coding DNA: TGTGCCAGCAGCCAACTAGGACAGGGGCAAGAGACCCAGTACTTC. Protein sequence: CASSQLGQGQETQYF. This chain joins TRBV3-1 and TRBJ2-5; 9 nucleotides match TRBD1. The CDR3 runs to 15 residues. The junction had 3 bases not matched to a gene; V was cut back by 2 bases and J by 2 bases. Per germline, CDR1 LGHDT and CDR2 YNNKEL (reference sequence).

This clonotype was picked up a small number of times. The V call is TRBV12-3 or TRBV12-4, the J call TRBJ1-1; no definite D call. This CDR3 comprises 14 residues. The V end lost 1 base, the J end lost 4 bases, and 10 bases lay between the germline ends. CDR3: CASSLGTSATEAFF. In DNA form, the CDR3 reads TGTGCCAGCAGTTTAGGAACCTCGGCCACTGAAGCTTTCTTT.

This clonotype was seen repeatedly, ten times or more. The J gene is TRBJ2-1, the V gene TRBV7-9; tentatively, D is TRBD1 (5 bases). This CDR3 region has 14 residues. The V gene's germline CDR1 is SEHNR and CDR2 FQNEAQ (reference sequence). Trimming took off 4 bases at V and 6 bases at J, with 13 bases between the two ends. DNA of the CDR3: TGTGCCAGCAGCTCGACAGATACCCCCAATGAGCAGTTCTTC. It codes for CASSSTDTPNEQFF. The full variable domain, rest sourced from reference TRBV7-9 and TRBJ2-1, is DTGVSQNPRHKITKRGQNVTFRCDPISEHNRLYWYRQTLGQGPEFLTYFQNEAQLEKSRLLSDRFSAERPKGSFSTLEIQRTEQGDSAMYLCASSSTDTPNEQFFGPGTRLTVL.

This clonotype was counted a few times. This rearrangement joins TRBV2 to TRBJ2-7; D is uncertain. The V end lost 11 bases, the J end lost 2 bases, and 4 bases lay between the germline ends. This CDR3 has 9 amino acids. In germline, CDR1 is SNHLY, CDR2 FYNNEI. CDR3 region: CALPYEQYF. CDR3 coding DNA: TGTGCCCTCCCCTACGAGCAGTACTTC.

This clonotype was counted only a few times. The genes are TRBV4-1 and TRBJ2-4; D is perhaps TRBD1 (5 bases). Trimming removed 0 bases at V and 4 bases at J, with 16 bases between. Germline V gene lookup returns CDR1 MGHRA and CDR2 YSYEKL. There are 17 residues in the CDR3. The CDR3 region is CASSQEHRLGAKNIQYF. For the CDR3, the DNA is TGCGCCAGCAGCCAAGAGCACAGGTTAGGGGCAAAAAACATTCAGTACTTC.

The table lists this clonotype with many counts. The genes are TRBV4-2 and TRBJ2-1, with 11 positions matching TRBD2. The germline gives CDR1 LGHNA, CDR2 YNFKEQ. Trimming at V came to 2 bases and at J to 4 bases, leaving 4 bases not matched to a gene. CDR3 length: 16 amino acids. Written as DNA, the CDR3 is TGTGCCAGCAGCCAACATAGCGGGGGGGAATACAATGAGCAGTTCTTC. This gives the protein CASSQHSGGEYNEQFF.

This clonotype turned up a few times. This chain connects TRBV5-1 to TRBJ2-1; no definite D call. The V gene's germline CDR1 is SGHRS and CDR2 YFSETQ. V was trimmed by 4 bases and J by 9 bases, leaving 17 bases between them. This CDR3 comprises 14 residues. The CDR3 spells CASSLRSTLAEQFF. CDR3 DNA: TGCGCCAGCAGCCTTAGGTCCACCCTGGCTGAGCAGTTCTTC.

This clonotype was counted many times. The CDR3 loop reads CASSQDEILSYNEQFF. The CDR3 DNA sequence: TGCGCCAGCAGCCAAGACGAGATTCTCTCCTACAATGAGCAGTTCTTC. The gene calls are TRBV4-1 and TRBJ2-1; D remains unclear. V was shortened by 0 bases and J by 0 bases, with 9 bases between the two germline ends. CDR1 and CDR2 (germline): MGHRA, YSYEKL. CDR3 size: 16 residues.

This chain uses TRBV15 with TRBJ1-1; D uncertain. The CDR3 length is 13 residues. The germline V gene has CDR1 LNHNV and CDR2 YYDKDF (reference sequence). Trimming left V 5 bases short and J 3 bases short, with 10 bases between. CDR3 in DNA: TGTGCCACCAGCTTGGGGTTTGACACTGAAGCTTTCTTT. Its protein product is CATSLGFDTEAFF.

This clonotype has a count of ten or more. The chain uses TRBV29-1 and TRBJ1-1; 7 bases line up with TRBD1. The germline V gene has CDR1 SQVTM and CDR2 ANQGSEA. This CDR3 has 14 amino acids. J gave up 1 base and V 7 bases, and 9 bases lay outside the gene matches. The CDR3 here is CSGSRQGANTEAFF. CDR3 DNA sequence: TGCAGCGGTTCAAGACAGGGTGCGAACACTGAAGCTTTCTTT. Complete variable domain (other parts from reference TRBV29-1 and TRBJ1-1): SAVISQKPSRDICQRGTSLTIQCQVDSQVTMMFWYRQQPGQSLTLIATANQGSEATYESGFVIDKFPISRPNLTFSTLTVSNMSPEDSSIYLCSGSRQGANTEAFFGQGTRLTVV.

This clonotype was detected only a few times. V gene TRBV18 combines with J gene TRBJ1-2; D call uncertain. CDR3 length: 14 amino acids. V was cut by 6 bases and J by 2 bases, with 13 bases left in between. Germline lookup yields CDR1 KGHSH and CDR2 LQKENI. The CDR3 here is CASSIGDVNYGYTF. The DNA of the CDR3 is TGTGCCAGCTCCATCGGAGACGTAAACTATGGCTACACCTTC.

This clonotype was seen only a few times. J is TRBJ2-1 and V is TRBV11-2; 8 bases are shared with TRBD2. The ends lost 4 bases at V and 10 bases at J; junction bases unmatched: 6. There are 13 residues in the CDR3. Germline assignment: CDR1 SGHAT and CDR2 FQNNGV. The CDR3 sequence is CASSYGGAGEQFF. In nucleotides, the CDR3 is TGTGCCAGCAGCTACGGGGGGGCTGGAGAGCAGTTCTTC.

V and J are TRBV9 and TRBJ2-1; 7 nucleotides agree with TRBD1. CDR3 length equals 15 residues. Germline V gives CDR1 SGDLS, CDR2 YYNGEE. Trimming at V came to 3 bases and at J to 3 bases, leaving 6 bases not matched to a gene. CDR3 amino acids: CASSAQGGGYNEQFF. The CDR3 DNA reads TGTGCCAGCAGCGCACAAGGGGGCGGCTACAATGAGCAGTTCTTC.

The chain links TRBV9 to TRBJ2-3, with D possibly being TRBD1 (5 bases). This CDR3 region has 15 residues. Germline V CDR1 and CDR2: SGDLS, YYNGEE. V lost 0 bases to trimming and J lost 2 bases, with 10 bases between them. The CDR3 region is CASSVAPRDTDTQYF. In nucleotides, the CDR3 is TGTGCCAGCAGCGTAGCGCCCAGGGACACAGATACGCAGTATTTT.

This clonotype was observed a handful of times. J is TRBJ1-2 and V is TRBV28; tentative D call: TRBD1 (6 bases). This CDR3 is 13 amino acids long. V lost 8 bases and J lost 3, with 13 bases in between. Germline V gene sequence: CDR1 MDHEN, CDR2 SYDVKM. The chain's CDR3 is CASSRDIDYGYTF. The CDR3 DNA sequence: TGTGCCAGCTCCAGGGACATCGACTATGGCTACACCTTC.

The genes are TRBV4-1 and TRBJ2-3, with TRBD2 matching over 7 bases. Per germline, CDR1 MGHRA and CDR2 YSYEKL. The CDR3 is 17 amino acids. V lost 0 bases, J lost 3 bases, and 9 bases stayed unmatched. The CDR3 sequence is CASSQDREVMGTDTQYF. In nucleotides, the CDR3 is TGCGCCAGCAGCCAAGATCGGGAGGTTATGGGGACAGATACGCAGTATTTT.

This clonotype was counted a few times. The J gene is TRBJ1-2, the V gene TRBV12-3 or TRBV12-4, with a weak D call TRBD1 (6 bases). Trimming took off 3 bases at V and 2 bases at J, with 16 bases between the two ends. CDR3 size: 16 residues. The CDR3 protein is CASSFLSGGYNYGYTF. CDR3 bases: TGTGCCAGCAGTTTCCTCAGCGGGGGCTACAACTATGGCTACACCTTC.